The TCR beta chain described here comes from a study of molecular identifiers for immune sequencing clone quantification (dated by TCRdb to the late 2010s). In terms of the full investigation: For a replicate experiment, the RNA from either approximately 20,000 or 100,000 naive CD8 T cells was divided into five aliquots, and four of those aliquots went on to sequencing. The study was a methods study using CD8 T cells to benchmark molecular-identifier clustering-based TCR repertoire sequencing (MIDCIRS) and TCR RNA copy counting.

Results the study describes overall, beyond this receptor: Clones above 20 RNA copies held over 97% of molecules in CMV-specific effector cells but under 1% in naive cells. Highly expanded clone sizes could be underestimated if identical TCR molecules share a barcode. Without barcode sub-clustering, chimeric consensus sequences inflated TCR diversity; chimeras reached as high as 47%. Spiked-in Jurkat TCR RNA (approximately eleven copies' worth), which is not part of the donor repertoire, was contained in the naive libraries. Spiked-in Jurkat TCR RNA equal to a single cell's worth was reported to be detectable even within one million naive CD8 T cells. Modeling indicated about 3 TCR RNA copies recovered per cell, compared with around 11 by digital PCR, which implies a capture efficiency of 25% to 35%.

The library was built by means of PCR. Sequenced using a NextSeq 500. Bulk TCR libraries were made following a previously described method, with the TCR primers given in Table S5. Total RNA was purified with the Qiagen AllPrep DNA/RNA kit. Reads from multiple sequencing runs of the same library were pooled before analysis. Per the authors' processing: Reads were retained only if an exact TCR constant sequence was present, and the retained reads were trimmed to 150 nt and grouped according to their 12-nt molecular barcodes. Reads in each barcode group were sub-clustered using a 15% Levenshtein threshold, and a quality-weighted consensus sequence was built for each RNA molecule. Non-functional sequences were discarded, and so were lower-count sequences lying one edit away from another sequence. Based on fitting two negative binomial distributions, any barcode sub-cluster with under 20% of the maximum read count was discarded. TCRdb redid the processing of the public reads, applying fastp at Q25 and MiXCR, and retained in-frame beta chains. Each entry is one CDR3 protein sequence, shown with its most common DNA and genes. These V and J calls derive from TCRdb rather than the authors' analysis. The sample table records around 470,000 distinct CDR3 sequences; approximately 25% of these occur just once. Roughly 0.79% of the sample is in the top ten clones.

This clonotype occurred many times. The antigen it recognizes is unknown. Base qualities are not at hand, and no much larger clone is one base apart. Libraries of naive CD8 T cells were built from about 20,000 to 1,000,000 sorted cells, with 10%, 30% or 50% of the purified RNA used. On a BD FACSAria II, naive CD8 T cells were FACS-sorted as CD8+CD4-CCR7+CD45RA+ and collected into RLT Plus buffer. Roughly 10 TCR copies' worth of Jurkat RNA were spiked into about 20,000-1,100,000 naive CD8 T cell samples to test detection sensitivity. CD8 T cells were enriched with RosetteSep CD8+ T Cell Enrichment Cocktail and Ficoll-Paque, followed by ACK red cell lysis. V is pared back by 3 bases and J by 0 bases, with 19 bases lying between the germline termini. From a lookup of the germline V gene, CDR1 and CDR2 are MDHEN and SYDVKM. The CDR3 goes from the cysteine to the phenylalanine over 18 residues. The entry retains the CDR3 DNA only, 54 bases that are in frame from base 1.

The sequencing sample was made of naive CD8+ T cells from blood, with Jurkat cell RNA spiked in. The cell subset or site label for this specimen denotes: FACS-sorted CD8+CD4-CCR7+CD45RA+ naive T cells. The chain is encoded by TRBV28 joined to TRBJ2-3; perhaps TRBD2 is the D gene, with 5 bases matching. The receptor was derived from a human donor in good health. Some libraries in this study had Jurkat cell RNA spiked in. The CDR3 region has the sequence CASSFEETRVLSTDTQYF. In nucleotide form, the sequence is TGTGCCAGCAGTTTCGAAGAAACTAGAGTACTGAGCACAGATACGCAGTATTTT.